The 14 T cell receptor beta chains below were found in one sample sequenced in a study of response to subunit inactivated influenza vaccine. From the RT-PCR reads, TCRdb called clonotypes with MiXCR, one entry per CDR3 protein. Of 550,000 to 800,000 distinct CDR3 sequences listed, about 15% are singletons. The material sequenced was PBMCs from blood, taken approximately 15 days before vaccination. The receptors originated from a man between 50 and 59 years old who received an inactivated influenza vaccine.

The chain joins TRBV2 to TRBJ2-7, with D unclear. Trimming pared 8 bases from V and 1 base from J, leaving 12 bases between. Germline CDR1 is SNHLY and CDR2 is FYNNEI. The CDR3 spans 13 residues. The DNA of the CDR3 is TGTGCCAGCTTAGCCCGCGGATCCTACGAGCAGTACTTC. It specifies CASLARGSYEQYF.

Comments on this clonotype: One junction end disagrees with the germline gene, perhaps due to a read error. CDR3 loop: CSANERQGTSGANVLTF. CDR3 nucleotide sequence: TGCAGTGCTAACGAGAGGCAGGGGACCTCTGGGGCCAATGTCCTGACTTTC. V gene TRBV20-1 combines with J gene TRBJ2-6; a weak D match, TRBD1 (6 bases). This CDR3 has 17 residues. The V gene's germline CDR1 is DFQATT and CDR2 SNEGSKA (reference sequence).

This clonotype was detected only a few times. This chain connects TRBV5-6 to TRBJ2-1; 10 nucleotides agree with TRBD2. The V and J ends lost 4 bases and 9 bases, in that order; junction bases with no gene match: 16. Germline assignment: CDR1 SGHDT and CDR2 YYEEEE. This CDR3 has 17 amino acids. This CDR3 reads CASSAIGTSDPLGEQFF. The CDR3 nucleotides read TGTGCCAGCAGCGCCATCGGGACTAGCGATCCATTGGGTGAGCAGTTCTTC.

In nucleotides, the CDR3 is TGCAGTGCTAGAGGAGCGGTACAAGAGACCCAGTACTTC. Residues: CSARGAVQETQYF. The gene calls are TRBV20-1 and TRBJ2-5, with a weak D call TRBD2 (5 bases). Deletions cut 1 base from V and 2 bases from J, with 8 bases between. CDR3 length equals 13 residues. Germline lookup yields CDR1 DFQATT and CDR2 SNEGSKA (reference sequence).

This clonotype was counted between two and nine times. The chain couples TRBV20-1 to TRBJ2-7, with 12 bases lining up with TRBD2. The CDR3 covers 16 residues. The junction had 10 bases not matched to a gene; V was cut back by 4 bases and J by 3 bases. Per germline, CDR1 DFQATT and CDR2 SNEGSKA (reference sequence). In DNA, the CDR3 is TGCAGTGCTACTCATGCTAGCGGGAGGGCCGTCTACGAGCAGTACTTC. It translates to CSATHASGRAVYEQYF.

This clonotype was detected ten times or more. Written as DNA, the CDR3 is TGTGCCAGCGACAGGGGACAGCGTAATGAAAAACTGTTTTTT. Encoded protein: CASDRGQRNEKLFF. This rearrangement joins TRBV6-1 to TRBJ1-4; 8 bases agree with TRBD1. The CDR3 length is 14 residues. Germline trimming cut 8 bases from V and 4 bases from J; bases unmatched to any gene: 6. CDR1 is MNHNS and CDR2 is SASEGT in the germline V gene.

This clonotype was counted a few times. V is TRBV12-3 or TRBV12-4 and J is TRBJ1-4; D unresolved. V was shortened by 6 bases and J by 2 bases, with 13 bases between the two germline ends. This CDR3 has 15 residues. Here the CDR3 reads CASRGLTLTNEKLFF. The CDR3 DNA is TGTGCCAGCAGGGGCCTTACTCTGACTAATGAAAAACTGTTTTTT.

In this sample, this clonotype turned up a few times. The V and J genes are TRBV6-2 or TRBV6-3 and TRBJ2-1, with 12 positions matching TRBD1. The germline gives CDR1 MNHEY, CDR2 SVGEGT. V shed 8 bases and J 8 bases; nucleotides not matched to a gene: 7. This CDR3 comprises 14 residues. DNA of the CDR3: TGTGCCAGCCGCCGGGACAGGGGGCGCGATGAGCAGTTCTTC. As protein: CASRRDRGRDEQFF.

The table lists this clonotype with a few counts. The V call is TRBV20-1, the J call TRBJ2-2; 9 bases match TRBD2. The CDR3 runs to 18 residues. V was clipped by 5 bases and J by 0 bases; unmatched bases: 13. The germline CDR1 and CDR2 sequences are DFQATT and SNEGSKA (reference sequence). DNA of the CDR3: TGCAGTGCTCAGGAACCCGGGACTAGCCAAGCGAACACCGGGGAGCTGTTTTTT. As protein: CSAQEPGTSQANTGELFF.

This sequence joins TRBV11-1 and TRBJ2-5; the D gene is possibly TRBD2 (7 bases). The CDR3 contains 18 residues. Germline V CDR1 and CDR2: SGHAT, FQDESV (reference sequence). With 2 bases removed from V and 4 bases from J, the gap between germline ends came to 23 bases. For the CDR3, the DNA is TGTGCCAGCAGCTTATCTCATGGCTGGGGGGGCCGAGGAGAGACCCAGTACTTC. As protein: CASSLSHGWGGRGETQYF.

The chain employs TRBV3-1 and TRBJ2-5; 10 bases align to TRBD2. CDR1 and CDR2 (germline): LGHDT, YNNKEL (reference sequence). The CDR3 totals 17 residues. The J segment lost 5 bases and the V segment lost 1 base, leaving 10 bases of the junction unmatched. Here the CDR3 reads CASSQVGAGGLPETQYF. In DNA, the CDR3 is TGTGCCAGCAGCCAAGTGGGAGCGGGGGGGCTCCCTGAGACCCAGTACTTC.

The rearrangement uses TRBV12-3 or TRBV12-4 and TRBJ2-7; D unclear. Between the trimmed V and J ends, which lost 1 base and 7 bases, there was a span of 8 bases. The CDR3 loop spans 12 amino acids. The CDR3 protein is CASSLERLEQYF. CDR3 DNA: TGTGCCAGCAGTTTAGAAAGACTGGAGCAGTACTTC.

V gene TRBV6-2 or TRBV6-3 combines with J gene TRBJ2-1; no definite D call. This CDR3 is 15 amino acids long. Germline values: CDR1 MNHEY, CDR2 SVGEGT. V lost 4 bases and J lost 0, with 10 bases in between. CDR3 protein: CASSSGDASYNEQFF. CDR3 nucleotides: TGTGCCAGCAGTTCCGGCGATGCCTCCTACAATGAGCAGTTCTTC.

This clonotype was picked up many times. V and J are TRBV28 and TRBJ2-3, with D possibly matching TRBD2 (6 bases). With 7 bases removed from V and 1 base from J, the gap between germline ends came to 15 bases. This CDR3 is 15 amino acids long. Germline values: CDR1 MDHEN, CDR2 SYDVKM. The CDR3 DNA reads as TGTGCCAGCACTCCGTGGGGGGAGGGCACAGATACGCAGTATTTT. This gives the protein CASTPWGEGTDTQYF.